These 10 T cell receptor beta chains were all obtained from the same sample, sequenced in a study of blood T cells in healthy people across ages. Using a J-beta primer mix together with a sample-barcoded 5' primer, a second PCR was run for roughly 6 to 12 cycles. Using its own MiXCR run on the 5' RACE reads, TCRdb lists one record per CDR3 protein. This sample has over 700,000 distinct CDR3 sequences, with 50% to 65% found just once. Sequencing was done on a sample of blood. Every receptor here comes from a man at least 80 years old in good health.

The chain is built from TRBV28 and TRBJ2-7, with a weak D call TRBD2 (6 bases). This CDR3 is built from 10 residues. Germline CDR1 MDHEN, CDR2 SYDVKM. Trimming left V 8 bases short and J 8 bases short, with 10 bases between. This CDR3 is CASGGWQQYF. The CDR3, as DNA: TGTGCCAGCGGGGGGTGGCAGCAGTACTTC.

This clonotype was observed once. V and J are TRBV24-1 and TRBJ2-3, with a possible D match to TRBD1 (5 bases). The CDR3 consists of 16 residues. Germline V CDR1 and CDR2: KGHDR, SFDVKD. V gave up 3 bases and J gave up 4 bases, with 16 bases separating them. The CDR3 reads CATSDPGAGNPDTQYF. CDR3 DNA: TGTGCCACCAGTGATCCAGGAGCAGGGAATCCAGATACGCAGTATTTT.

This clonotype turned up a few times. V and J are TRBV6-1 and TRBJ1-4, with D hard to call. V lost 2 bases to trimming and J lost 10 bases, with 14 bases between them. The CDR3 totals 14 residues. Germline values: CDR1 MNHNS, CDR2 SASEGT. The CDR3 bases are TGTGCCAGCAGTGAATTAGGACCTCTTGGAAAACTGTTTTTT. Translation gives CASSELGPLGKLFF.

V gene TRBV28 combines with J gene TRBJ2-3; tentatively, D is TRBD1 (6 bases). Germline CDR1 MDHEN, CDR2 SYDVKM. CDR3 length: 15 residues. The germline V and J ends were trimmed by 4 bases and 5 bases, with 16 bases remaining between them. CDR3 residues: CASSWNREGEDTQYF. In nucleotides, the CDR3 is TGTGCCAGCAGTTGGAACAGGGAAGGTGAAGATACGCAGTATTTT.

The chain joins TRBV10-3 to TRBJ2-7; 11 nucleotides agree with TRBD1. This CDR3 has 12 residues. Germline CDR1 ENHRY, CDR2 SYGVKD. With 2 bases clipped from V and 11 bases from J, the junction kept 2 bases outside the gene matches. The CDR3 here is CAISEPGQGEYF. As DNA, the CDR3 is TGTGCCATCAGTGAGCCGGGACAGGGGGAGTACTTC.

The rearrangement links TRBV3-1 to TRBJ2-5; 8 nucleotides line up with TRBD2. The J call is doubtful: the DNA matches TRBJ2-7 better. The CDR3 extends over 16 amino acids. Germline assignment: CDR1 LGHDT and CDR2 YNNKEL (reference sequence). The CDR3 DNA follows: TGTGCCAGCAGCCCTTCCTTGAGTAGCGGGATGTACGAGCAGTACTTC. This sequence encodes CASSPSLSSGMYEQYF.

This sequence joins TRBV4-2 and TRBJ1-6, with D tentatively TRBD1 (6 bases). The V and J ends lost 9 bases and 0 bases respectively, with 15 bases between them. The CDR3 totals 16 residues. Germline CDR1 LGHNA, CDR2 YNFKEQ. CDR3 amino acids: CASKRTESSYNSPLHF. CDR3 nucleotides: TGTGCCAGTAAAAGGACAGAGAGCTCCTATAATTCACCCCTCCACTTT.

V usage is TRBV4-2 and J usage is TRBJ1-3; D may be TRBD1 (5 bases). Germline V lookup: CDR1 LGHNA, CDR2 YNFKEQ. This CDR3 has 16 amino acids. V was shortened by 0 bases and J by 4 bases, with 13 bases between the two germline ends. The CDR3 DNA follows: TGTGCCAGCAGCCAAGAAAGTAGGGACTCAGGAAACACCATATATTTT. Translating gives CASSQESRDSGNTIYF.

Only a few counts were recorded for this clonotype. The chain employs TRBV11-2 and TRBJ2-1; 10 nucleotides match TRBD2. Germline V gene lookup returns CDR1 SGHAT and CDR2 FQNNGV. The CDR3 loop spans 14 amino acids. V lost 7 bases and J lost 10; bases outside the gene matches: 10. The CDR3 nucleotides are TGTGCCAGCATAGTACTAGCGGGACTCGGCGAGCAGTTCTTC. It yields the protein CASIVLAGLGEQFF.

The chain employs TRBV9 and TRBJ2-1; 7 nucleotides line up with TRBD2. This CDR3 has 15 amino acids. CDR1 and CDR2 (germline): SGDLS, YYNGEE. Germline trimming cut 0 bases from V and 2 bases from J; bases unmatched to any gene: 2. The CDR3 sequence is CASSVEAGPYNEQFF. CDR3 coding DNA: TGTGCCAGCAGCGTAGAAGCGGGGCCCTACAATGAGCAGTTCTTC. The full variable domain, completed using reference TRBV9 and TRBJ2-1, is DSGVTQTPKHLITATGQRVTLRCSPRSGDLSVYWYQQSLDQGLQFLIQYYNGEERAKGNILERFSAQQFPDLHSELNLSSLELGDSALYFCASSVEAGPYNEQFFGPGTRLTVL.